The source of this T cell receptor beta chain is a study of cytomegalovirus exposure and HLA in healthy donors. About the study: In an earlier analysis, 95 million to 140 million unique TCR beta sequences were found from 200 million or so T cells. Unique TCRs numbering around 85 million, obtained from HLA-typed donors, made up an early data release. Study-wide findings and caveats: Presence/absence analyses supposed approximately even sequencing depth among donors.

The CDR3 sequence is 13 residues long. Germline V gives CDR1 SGHDT, CDR2 YYEEEE. With 0 bases removed from V and 8 bases from J, the gap between germline ends came to 8 bases. The study ran its PCR with 60 Vbeta and 13 Jbeta primers. Produced via immunoSEQ multiplex PCR; TCRdb's table is partial and in-frame only. Here the sample spans about 190,000 clones, 78% being singletons. Points on this clone: The antigen remains unidentified.

The sequenced sample consisted of PBMCs. This clonotype was obtained from a woman younger than 45 in good health and CMV-seropositive. The chain couples TRBV5-6 to TRBJ1-4; D not resolved. CDR3 residues: CASSLGGGEKLFF. Here the CDR3 DNA reads TGTGCCAGCAGCTTGGGTGGAGGAGAAAAACTGTTTTTT.